The 3 T cell receptor beta chains reported below all come from one sample, sequenced in a study of memory CD4+ T cells and cytomegalovirus serostatus. Single viable CD3+CD4+CD8-CD45RO+ cells were sorted as the memory CD4+ T cells. Generated by immunoSEQ multiplex PCR, the TCRdb table keeps only in-frame clones and is missing some. The sample yields around 49,000 clones, around 82% seen once. The sequenced sample was memory CD4+ T cells from blood. The origin of the receptors is an adult in good health and CMV-seronegative.

The rearrangement joins TRBV7-2 to TRBJ1-5; 7 nucleotides match TRBD1. Germline V gene data show CDR1 as SGHTA and CDR2 as FQGNSA. CDR3 length: 19 residues. Trimming at V came to 5 bases and at J to 2 bases, leaving 18 bases not matched to a gene. The CDR3: CASSIYRDSQKDGNQPQHF. The CDR3 DNA follows: TGTGCCAGCAGCATATACCGGGACAGCCAAAAAGATGGCAATCAGCCCCAGCATTTT.

To note about this clone: At one end, the junction sequence differs from germline, possibly due to a read error. The genes are TRBV7-7 and TRBJ2-5, with TRBD2 matching 8 bases. This CDR3 contains 12 residues. Looked up from germline, CDR1 is SSHAT and CDR2 is FNYEAQ (reference sequence). The CDR3 nucleotides are TGTGCTAGCAGCAGCGGGGGAGAGACCCAGTACTTC. It codes for CASSSGGETQYF.

This clone was counted a single time. The chain links TRBV5-1 to TRBJ2-6; D possibly corresponds to TRBD1 (7 bases). Germline CDR1 is SGHRS and CDR2 is YFSETQ. Trimming removed 4 bases at V and 0 bases at J, with 14 bases between. The CDR3 is 17 amino acids. CDR3 bases: TGCGCCAGCAGCCAAGGCGGGACAGACTCTGGGGCCAACGTCCTGACTTTC. This gives the protein CASSQGGTDSGANVLTF.